This T cell receptor (beta chain) was documented in a study of tumor-infiltrating lymphocytes in localized non-small cell lung cancer. Study overall: Tumor tissue and non-adjacent uninvolved lung came from each patient.

Study-level points and caveats: Tumors had more T cell infiltration than uninvolved lung, per TCRbeta sequencing and CD3 counts.

CDR1 is SQVTM, CDR2 ANQGSEA, per germline. The V gene lost 5 bases and the J gene lost 0 bases, with 10 bases spanning the gap. The CDR3 runs 13 residues. This clone was observed a single time. Its specificity is unknown. The repertoire was sequenced with immunoSEQ multiplex PCR; TCRdb's copy has only in-frame clones and lacks some. Among 15,000 to 20,000 clones listed, 45% were seen once. Specimen: lung tumor tissue. The chain employs TRBV29-1 and TRBJ1-2; perhaps TRBD1 as D (6 bases). The TCR was taken from a human donor with non-small cell lung cancer. The CDR3 nucleotides are TGCAGCGTTATGACAGGTTCTAACTATGGCTACACCTTC. It translates to CSVMTGSNYGYTF.